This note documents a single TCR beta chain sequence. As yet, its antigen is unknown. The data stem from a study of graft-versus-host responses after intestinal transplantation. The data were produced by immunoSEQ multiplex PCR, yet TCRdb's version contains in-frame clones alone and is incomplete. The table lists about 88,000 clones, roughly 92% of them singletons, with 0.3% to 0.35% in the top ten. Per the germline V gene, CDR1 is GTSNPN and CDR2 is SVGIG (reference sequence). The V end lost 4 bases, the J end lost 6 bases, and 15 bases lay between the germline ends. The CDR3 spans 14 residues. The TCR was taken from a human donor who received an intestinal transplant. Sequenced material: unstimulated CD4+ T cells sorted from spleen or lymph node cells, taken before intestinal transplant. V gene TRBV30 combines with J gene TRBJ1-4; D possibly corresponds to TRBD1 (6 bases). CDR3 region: CAWNPGARDEKLFF. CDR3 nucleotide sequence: TGTGCCTGGAATCCAGGGGCGCGGGATGAAAAACTGTTTTTT.